This TCR beta chain was sequenced in a study of cytomegalovirus exposure and HLA in healthy donors. Overall study findings and caveats: 87-base-pair reads could not separate some V segments, including TRBV6-2 and TRBV6-3.

This CDR3 comprises 16 residues. V shed 0 bases, J shed 2 bases, and the junction held 4 bases outside the gene matches. The germline V gene encodes CDR1 PRHDT and CDR2 FYEKMQ (reference sequence). PCR primers comprised 60 Vbeta and 13 Jbeta primers. The protocol was immunoSEQ multiplex PCR, while the TCRdb copy is restricted to in-frame clones and leaves out a portion. This sample has 110,000 or so clones, with 82% found just once. This clone has just one count. Its antigen remains unknown. The sequence was collected from a woman between 18 and 29 years old in good health and CMV-seronegative. Sequencing was performed on PBMCs. The chain links TRBV13 to TRBJ2-7; 10 bases align to TRBD1. The CDR3 here is CASSLGGQGNPYEQYF. CDR3 in DNA: TGTGCCAGCAGCTTAGGGGGACAGGGGAACCCCTACGAGCAGTACTTC.